Listed below are T cell receptor beta chains from one sample, sequenced in a study of response to subunit inactivated influenza vaccine. One entry per CDR3 protein results from TCRdb running MiXCR on the RT-PCR reads. In the table there are roughly 520,000 distinct CDR3 sequences, around 25% of which are singletons. The sequences come from CD4+ T cells sorted from PBMCs, collected more than 4 days after vaccination. The receptors shown here come from a man aged 45-65 years who received an inactivated influenza vaccine. CDR3s include the opening cysteine and the closing phenylalanine or tryptophan. The D gene is left open where the match is weak. Part of the rows lack a size; the others show once, few, many or a class for expanded clones.

V	size	J	D	DNA	CDR3
TRBV5-6	-	TRBJ2-1	-	TGTGCCAGCAGCAAAGGGACGTTCTACAATGAGCAGTTCTTC	CASSKGTFYNEQFF
TRBV11-2	-	TRBJ2-1	TRBD2	TGTGCCAGCAGCCCGCCTGCGGGGGGCCGCTCCTACAATGAGCAGTTCTTC	CASSPPAGGRSYNEQFF
TRBV12-3/TRBV12-4	few	TRBJ2-5	TRBD2	TGTGCCAGCAGTGCGGGGCCCTGGGGGGGGGAGACCCAGTACTTC	CASSAGPWGGETQYF
TRBV18	-	TRBJ2-2	-	TGTGCCAGCTCAGAACAGAACACCGGGGAGCTGTTTTTT	CASSEQNTGELFF
TRBV20-1	-	TRBJ1-5	-	TGCAGTGCTAGAGATTTGCGCAATCAGCCCCAGCATTTT	CSARDLRNQPQHF
TRBV20-1	few	TRBJ2-1	TRBD2	TGCAGTGCCCGAAGAGCGGGACCCGGTGGTGAGCAGTTCTTC	CSARRAGPGGEQFF
TRBV6-1	-	TRBJ2-6	-	TGTGCCAGCAGGAATACAGGGAGTGGGGCCAACGTCCTGACTTTC	CASRNTGSGANVLTF
TRBV12-3/TRBV12-4	few	TRBJ1-5	-	TGTGCCAGCAGTTCCCGTCTCAACGGCGAGCGGCCCCAGCATTTT	CASSSRLNGERPQHF
TRBV7-3	-	TRBJ1-1	-	TGTGCCAGCAGCCGATCGGGAGGGAGAACTGAAGCTTTCTTT	CASSRSGGRTEAFF
TRBV18	-	TRBJ2-7	-	TGTGCCAGCTCACCACCAGGGACCATCGGGGAGCAGTACTTC	CASSPPGTIGEQYF
TRBV5-1	-	TRBJ1-5	-	TGCGCCAGCAGCGAACGGGGCACAAATCAGCCCCAGCATTTT	CASSERGTNQPQHF
TRBV24-1	-	TRBJ2-1	TRBD2	TGTGCCACCAGTGACTGGACTAGCTTCCATGAGCAGTTCTTC	CATSDWTSFHEQFF
TRBV20-1	-	TRBJ2-3	TRBD1	TGCAGTGCTGAAAGGGGGCTAGTATATTCAGATACGCAGTATTTT	CSAERGLVYSDTQYF
TRBV12-3/TRBV12-4	-	TRBJ2-5	TRBD1	TGTGCCAGCAGTAGAGGACAGGGTCTACAAGAGACCCAGTACTTC	CASSRGQGLQETQYF
TRBV5-1	-	TRBJ1-3	-	TGCGCCAGCAGCCAGGGGTCTTCTGGAAACACCATATATTTT	CASSQGSSGNTIYF
TRBV11-2	-	TRBJ2-1	-	TGTGCCAGCAGCTTAAGTTCATGGTTTAGTCCCTACAATGAGCAGTTCTTC	CASSLSSWFSPYNEQFF
TRBV5-1	few	TRBJ1-5	-	TGCGCCAGCAGCCCGGACGGCAGGGTCGGTCAGCCCCAGCATTTT	CASSPDGRVGQPQHF